Listed here are 22 T cell receptor beta chains from one sample, sequenced in a study of CD8+ T cells in alopecia areata. Sequencing templates came from extracted RNA that was reverse transcribed into cDNA. The assay was immunoSEQ multiplex PCR, and TCRdb's table has in-frame clones only and misses some. The table has more than 75,000 clones, 41% seen once. The sample taken for sequencing was CD4+ T cells sorted from blood. The receptor set was obtained from a human donor with alopecia areata.

The table lists this clone with a few counts. The chain uses TRBV28 and TRBJ2-7, with no clear D. V was cut by 5 bases and J by 6 bases, with 11 bases left in between. CDR3 size: 12 residues. CDR1 and CDR2 (germline): MDHEN, SYDVKM. The CDR3 sequence is CASSISRVEQYF. The DNA of the CDR3 is TGTGCCAGCAGTATAAGTAGGGTCGAGCAGTACTTC.

This clone was seen more than once but under ten times. This rearrangement joins TRBV30 to TRBJ1-5; 7 bases agree with TRBD1. CDR1 GTSNPN and CDR2 SVGIG come from the germline V gene (reference sequence). The CDR3 is made up of 13 amino acids. The trim removed 2 bases at V and 5 bases at J, leaving 3 bases unmatched. CDR3 protein: CAWSYDRDQPQHF. The CDR3 DNA reads as TGTGCCTGGAGTTATGACAGGGATCAGCCCCAGCATTTT.

Only a few counts were recorded for this clone. The chain is built from TRBV28 and TRBJ2-7; 11 bases map to TRBD2. V was clipped by 7 bases and J by 6 bases; unmatched bases: 2. The germline V gene has CDR1 MDHEN and CDR2 SYDVKM. CDR3 length: 12 amino acids. In DNA form, the CDR3 reads TGTGCCAGCACTAGCGGGAGGTTCGAGCAGTACTTC. Amino acid sequence: CASTSGRFEQYF.

The V and J genes are TRBV4-3 and TRBJ2-1; D uncertain. Germline V lookup: CDR1 LGHNA, CDR2 YSLEER. This CDR3 has 12 amino acids. V was trimmed by 3 bases and J by 8 bases, leaving 8 bases between them. The CDR3 region is CASSQGKDEQFF. CDR3 bases: TGCGCCAGCAGCCAGGGGAAAGATGAGCAGTTCTTC.

A few counts support this clone. The rearrangement links TRBV5-1 to TRBJ2-1; 8 nucleotides match TRBD1. With V trimmed by 3 bases and J by 6 bases, 8 bases remained unmatched. The CDR3 has 15 amino acids. Germline assignment: CDR1 SGHRS and CDR2 YFSETQ. Here the CDR3 DNA reads TGCGCCAGCAGCTGGGAGGACAGGGTAGGCAATGAGCAGTTCTTC. Protein sequence: CASSWEDRVGNEQFF.

The table lists this clone with a count of one. The chain is built from TRBV30 and TRBJ2-3; 7 nucleotides line up with TRBD1. With V trimmed by 5 bases and J by 9 bases, 8 bases remained unmatched. The CDR3 runs 12 residues. CDR1 is GTSNPN, CDR2 SVGIG, per germline (reference sequence). Here the CDR3 DNA reads TGTGCCTGGTCCCAACAGGGGTTAACGCAGTATTTT. Protein: CAWSQQGLTQYF.

This clone has a handful of counts. The chain recombines TRBV2 with TRBJ2-7; D is undetermined. In germline, CDR1 is SNHLY, CDR2 FYNNEI. The CDR3 covers 12 residues. With 6 bases removed from V and 5 bases from J, the gap between germline ends came to 11 bases. CDR3 amino acids: CASRVTENEQYF. The CDR3 DNA is TGTGCCAGCAGGGTTACAGAGAACGAGCAGTACTTC.

There are a few counts of this clone. The V and J genes are TRBV29-1 and TRBJ1-2; D is uncertain. Trimming pared 5 bases from V and 4 bases from J, leaving 8 bases between. This CDR3 region has 11 residues. CDR1 and CDR2 (germline): SQVTM, ANQGSEA. This chain's CDR3 is CSVRNSYGYTF. The CDR3 DNA follows: TGCAGCGTTCGAAACAGCTATGGCTACACCTTC.

The sample holds a few counts of this clone. The CDR3, as DNA: TGTGCCAGTGGGACCGGGGCAACAGGGTCTCCCGAGCAGTACTTC. This translates into CASGTGATGSPEQYF. V usage is TRBV19 and J usage is TRBJ2-7, with D tentatively TRBD1 (6 bases). Germline CDR1 reads LNHDA; CDR2 reads SQIVND (reference sequence). The CDR3 extends over 15 amino acids. Trimming shortened V by 8 bases and J by 6 bases, and 23 bases separated the two germline ends.

This clone occurred many times. The chain joins TRBV5-1 to TRBJ2-1; 9 nucleotides agree with TRBD2. The germline gives CDR1 SGHRS, CDR2 YFSETQ. Trimming took 0 bases from V and 3 from J; bases not matched to a gene: 4. This CDR3 has 16 amino acids. CDR3 nucleotide sequence: TGCGCCAGCAGCTTGGTCCCTAGCGGGAACTACAATGAGCAGTTCTTC. Its protein is CASSLVPSGNYNEQFF.

This clone was counted between two and nine times. This chain joins TRBV7-2 and TRBJ2-7; possibly TRBD1 for D (5 bases). The CDR3 consists of 15 residues. Trimming took off 5 bases at V and 0 bases at J, with 14 bases between the two ends. Germline V gene data show CDR1 as SGHTA and CDR2 as FQGNSA. DNA for the CDR3: TGTGCCAGCAGCAAAGACAGTGCCAGCTCCTACGAGCAGTACTTC. It specifies CASSKDSASSYEQYF. Looking up the rest from reference TRBV7-2 and TRBJ2-7 gives the full variable domain: GAGVSQSPSNKVTEKGKDVELRCDPISGHTALYWYRQSLGQGLEFLIYFQGNSAPDKSGLPSDRFSAERTGGSVSTLTIQRTQQEDSAVYLCASSKDSASSYEQYFGPGTRLTVT.

This clone came up a few times. The rearrangement joins TRBV13 to TRBJ1-4; no clear D gene. There are 16 residues in the CDR3. V was clipped by 0 bases and J by 7 bases, with 15 bases between them. Germline V lookup: CDR1 PRHDT, CDR2 FYEKMQ (reference sequence). In DNA, the CDR3 is TGTGCCAGCAGCTTAGGCATGGAGGGTTCCGGTGAAAAACTGTTTTTT. It codes for CASSLGMEGSGEKLFF.

The rearrangement joins TRBV29-1 to TRBJ1-1, with D hard to call. The CDR3 covers 11 residues. The germline V gene encodes CDR1 SQVTM and CDR2 ANQGSEA. V was cut by 8 bases and J by 1 base, with 8 bases left in between. The CDR3 spells CSLGRNTEAFF. The CDR3, as DNA: TGCAGCCTGGGGAGGAACACTGAAGCTTTCTTT.

The chain uses TRBV7-2 and TRBJ2-5; the match to TRBD1 covers 9 bases. The V gene end was trimmed by 5 bases and the J gene end by 6 bases; junction bases not matched to a gene: 10. Germline V gene lookup returns CDR1 SGHTA and CDR2 FQGNSA. This CDR3 spans 15 amino acids. The CDR3 sequence is CASSIRQGEGKTQYF. The CDR3 DNA reads TGTGCCAGCAGCATCCGACAGGGGGAAGGGAAGACCCAGTACTTC.

This chain uses TRBV29-1 with TRBJ2-6; D is uncertain. V dropped 7 bases and J dropped 0 bases, with 10 bases sitting between them. In germline, CDR1 is SQVTM, CDR2 ANQGSEA. CDR3 length: 14 amino acids. The CDR3 here is CSAVLDSGANVLTF. DNA for the CDR3: TGCAGCGCCGTGCTAGACTCTGGGGCCAACGTCCTGACTTTC.

The chain joins TRBV29-1 to TRBJ1-1; 8 bases are shared with TRBD1. Unmatched junction bases numbered 5, after V lost 1 base and J lost 1 base. This CDR3 comprises 15 residues. Germline CDR1 SQVTM, CDR2 ANQGSEA. The CDR3 DNA sequence: TGCAGCGTTGAAGCCCGGGACAGGAAGAACACTGAAGCTTTCTTT. This sequence encodes CSVEARDRKNTEAFF.

The genes are TRBV29-1 and TRBJ1-3; unclear D gene. Germline-derived CDR1 and CDR2 are SQVTM and ANQGSEA. The V end lost 4 bases, the J end lost 1 base, and 8 bases lay between the germline ends. This CDR3 has 13 residues. CDR3 nucleotide sequence: TGCAGCGTTGGTCTGGTTTCTGGAAACACCATATATTTT. Translated: CSVGLVSGNTIYF.

V and J are TRBV27 and TRBJ1-4; D remains unclear. The CDR3 is made up of 15 amino acids. The germline V gene encodes CDR1 MNHEY and CDR2 SMNVEV (reference sequence). V was shortened by 6 bases and J by 6 bases, with 17 bases between the two germline ends. This CDR3 is CASRGSGISHEKLFF. CDR3 coding DNA: TGTGCCAGCAGGGGATCGGGAATCAGCCATGAAAAACTGTTTTTT.

A few counts support this clone. The chain has TRBV28 and TRBJ1-1; TRBD1 might be the D (6 bases). The germline CDR1 and CDR2 sequences are MDHEN and SYDVKM. V was cut by 5 bases and J by 3 bases, with 16 bases left in between. The CDR3 loop spans 15 amino acids. This chain's CDR3 is CASSTVGGADTEAFF. DNA for the CDR3: TGTGCCAGCAGTACGGTGGGGGGCGCAGACACTGAAGCTTTCTTT.

This chain joins TRBV30 and TRBJ1-5; TRBD1 is a possible D gene (6 bases). CDR1 GTSNPN and CDR2 SVGIG come from the germline V gene (reference sequence). The CDR3 contains 16 residues. V was trimmed by 2 bases and J by 5 bases, leaving 19 bases between them. Written as DNA, the CDR3 is TGTGCCTGGAGTAATCCTCGAGGCAGGGGACATCAGCCCCAGCATTTT. It encodes CAWSNPRGRGHQPQHF.

This clone was detected many times. The V gene is TRBV30, the J gene TRBJ1-2, with unresolved D. The CDR3 runs 14 residues. Germline values: CDR1 GTSNPN, CDR2 SVGIG (reference sequence). V lost 0 bases to trimming and J lost 7 bases, with 15 bases between them. CDR3 amino acids: CAWSVHSPPSGYTF. The CDR3 DNA sequence: TGTGCCTGGAGTGTACATTCACCTCCCAGTGGCTACACCTTC.

The chain carries TRBV28 and TRBJ1-6, with D possibly TRBD1 on 6 matching bases. Germline V CDR1 and CDR2: MDHEN, SYDVKM. V gave up 4 bases and J gave up 7 bases, with 14 bases separating them. The CDR3 loop spans 15 amino acids. CDR3 amino acids: CASSSATGPNSPLHF. The CDR3 DNA is TGTGCCAGCAGTTCGGCGACAGGTCCAAATTCACCCCTCCACTTT.